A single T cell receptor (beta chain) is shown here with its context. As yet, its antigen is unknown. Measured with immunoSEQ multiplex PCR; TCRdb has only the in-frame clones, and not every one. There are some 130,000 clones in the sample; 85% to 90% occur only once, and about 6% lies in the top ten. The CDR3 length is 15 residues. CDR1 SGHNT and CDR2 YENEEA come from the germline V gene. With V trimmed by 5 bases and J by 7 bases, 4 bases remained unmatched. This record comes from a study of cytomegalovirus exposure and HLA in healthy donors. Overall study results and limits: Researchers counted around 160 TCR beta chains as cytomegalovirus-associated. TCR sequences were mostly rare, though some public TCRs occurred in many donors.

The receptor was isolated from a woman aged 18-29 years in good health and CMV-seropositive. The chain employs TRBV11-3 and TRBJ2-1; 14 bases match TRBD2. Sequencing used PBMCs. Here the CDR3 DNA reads TGTGCCAGCAGCCGACTAGCGGGAGGGCATAATGAGCAGTTCTTC. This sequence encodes CASSRLAGGHNEQFF.